This entry concerns a single TCR beta chain. The data originate from a study of blood T cell repertoires in COVID-19. Whole-study context: From T cells, B-cell-depleted T cells, or PBMCs came the material, which was cDNA or gDNA.

In the original analysis: Amplification with reference gene primers provided the estimates of nucleated cell counts. The repertoire was sequenced with immunoSEQ multiplex PCR; TCRdb's copy has only in-frame clones and lacks some. V, J and clone size were drawn from that table, and D and trimming were deduced from the DNA. The table records approximately 32,000 clones, approximately 89% of them present only once. Per germline, CDR1 SGHDT and CDR2 YYEEEE. CDR3 length: 14 residues. V was shortened by 2 bases and J by 7 bases, with 13 bases between the two germline ends. The receptor was isolated from a man in his fifties or sixties with acute or convalescent COVID-19. Sequenced sample: peripheral blood. V usage is TRBV5-6 and J usage is TRBJ1-5, with a weak D call TRBD1 (5 bases). CDR3 sequence: CASSLGESNQPQHF. The CDR3, as DNA: TGTGCCAGCAGCTTAGGGGAAAGTAACCAGCCCCAGCATTTT.